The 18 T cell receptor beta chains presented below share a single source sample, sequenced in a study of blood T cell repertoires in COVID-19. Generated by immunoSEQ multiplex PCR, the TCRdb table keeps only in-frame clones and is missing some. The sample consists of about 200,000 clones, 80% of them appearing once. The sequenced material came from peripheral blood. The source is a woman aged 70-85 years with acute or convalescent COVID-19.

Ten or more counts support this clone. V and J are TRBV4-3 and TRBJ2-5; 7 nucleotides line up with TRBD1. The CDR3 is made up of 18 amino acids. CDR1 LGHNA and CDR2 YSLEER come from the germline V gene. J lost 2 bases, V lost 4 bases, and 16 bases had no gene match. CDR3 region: CASSREMIGTEHQETQYF. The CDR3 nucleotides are TGCGCCAGCAGCCGAGAAATGATCGGGACAGAACATCAAGAGACCCAGTACTTC.

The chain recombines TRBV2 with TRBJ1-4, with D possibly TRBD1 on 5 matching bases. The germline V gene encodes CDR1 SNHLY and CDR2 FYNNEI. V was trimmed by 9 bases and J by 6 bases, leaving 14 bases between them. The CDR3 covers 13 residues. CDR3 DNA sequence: TGTGCCAGTGGGGCGTGGACGGATGAAAAACTGTTTTTT. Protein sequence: CASGAWTDEKLFF. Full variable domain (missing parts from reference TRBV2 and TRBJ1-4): EPEVTQTPSHQVTQMGQEVILRCVPISNHLYFYWYRQILGQKVEFLVSFYNNEISEKSEIFDDQFSVERPDGSNFTLKIRSTKLEDSAMYFCASGAWTDEKLFFGSGTQLSVL.

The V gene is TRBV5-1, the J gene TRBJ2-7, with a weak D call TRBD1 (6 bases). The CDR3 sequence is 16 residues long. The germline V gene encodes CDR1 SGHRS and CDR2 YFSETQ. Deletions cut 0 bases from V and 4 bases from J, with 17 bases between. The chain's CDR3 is CASSLAVGAVSYEQYF. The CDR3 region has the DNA TGCGCCAGCAGCTTGGCTGTGGGGGCGGTATCGTACGAGCAGTACTTC.

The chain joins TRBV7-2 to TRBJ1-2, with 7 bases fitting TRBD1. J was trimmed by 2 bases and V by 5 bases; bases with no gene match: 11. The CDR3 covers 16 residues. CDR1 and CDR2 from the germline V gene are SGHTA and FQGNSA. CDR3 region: CASSGRGLQGNYGYTF. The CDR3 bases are TGTGCCAGCAGCGGGAGAGGTTTACAGGGGAACTATGGCTACACCTTC.

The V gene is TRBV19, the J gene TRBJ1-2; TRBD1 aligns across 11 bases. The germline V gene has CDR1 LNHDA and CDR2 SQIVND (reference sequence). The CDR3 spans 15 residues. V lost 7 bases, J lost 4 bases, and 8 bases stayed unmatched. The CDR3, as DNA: TGTGCCAGTACCCAGGACAGGGGGCGAAGCTATGGCTACACCTTC. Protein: CASTQDRGRSYGYTF. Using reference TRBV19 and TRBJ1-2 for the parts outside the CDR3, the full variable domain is DGGITQSPKYLFRKEGQNVTLSCEQNLNHDAMYWYRQDPGQGLRLIYYSQIVNDFQKGDIAEGYSVSREKKESFPLTVTSAQKNPTAFYLCASTQDRGRSYGYTFGSGTRLTVV.

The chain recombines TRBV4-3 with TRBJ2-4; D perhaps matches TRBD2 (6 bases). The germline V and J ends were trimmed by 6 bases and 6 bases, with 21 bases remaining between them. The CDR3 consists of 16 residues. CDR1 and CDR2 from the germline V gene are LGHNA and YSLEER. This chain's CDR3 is CASSLGEGSGSNIQYF. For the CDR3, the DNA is TGCGCCAGCAGTCTCGGCGAGGGTAGCGGTTCAAACATTCAGTACTTC.

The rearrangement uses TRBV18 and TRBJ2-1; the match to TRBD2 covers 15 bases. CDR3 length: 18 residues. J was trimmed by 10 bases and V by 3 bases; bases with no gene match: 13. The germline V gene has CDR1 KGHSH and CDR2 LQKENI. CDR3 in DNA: TGTGCCAGCTCACCGGGACTAGCGGGGGGCCCCGGTCACCGAGAGCAGTTCTTC. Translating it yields CASSPGLAGGPGHREQFF. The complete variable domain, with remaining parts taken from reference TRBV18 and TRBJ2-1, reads NAGVMQNPRHLVRRRGQEARLRCSPMKGHSHVYWYRQLPEEGLKFMVYLQKENIIDESGMPKERFSAEFPKEGPSILRIQQVVRGDSAAYFCASSPGLAGGPGHREQFFGPGTRLTVL.

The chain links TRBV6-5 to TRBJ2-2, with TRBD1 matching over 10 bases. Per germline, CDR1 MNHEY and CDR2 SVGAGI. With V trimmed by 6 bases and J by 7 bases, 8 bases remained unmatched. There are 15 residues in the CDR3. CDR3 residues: CASSQGQGNGGELFF. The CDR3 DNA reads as TGTGCCAGCAGCCAGGGACAGGGGAATGGCGGGGAGCTGTTTTTT.

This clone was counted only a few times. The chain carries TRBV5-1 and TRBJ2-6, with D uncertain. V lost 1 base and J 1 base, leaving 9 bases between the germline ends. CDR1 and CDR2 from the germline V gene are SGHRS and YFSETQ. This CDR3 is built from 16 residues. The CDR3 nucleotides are TGCGCCAGCAGCTTGTCCCCCAGGTCTGGGGCCAACGTCCTGACTTTC. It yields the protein CASSLSPRSGANVLTF.

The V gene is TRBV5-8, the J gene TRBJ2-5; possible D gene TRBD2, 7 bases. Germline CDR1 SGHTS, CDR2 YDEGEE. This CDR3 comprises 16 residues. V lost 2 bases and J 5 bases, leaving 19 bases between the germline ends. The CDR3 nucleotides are TGTGCCAGCAGCTTAGGGGGGACTACCGTAGGGGAGACCCAGTACTTC. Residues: CASSLGGTTVGETQYF.

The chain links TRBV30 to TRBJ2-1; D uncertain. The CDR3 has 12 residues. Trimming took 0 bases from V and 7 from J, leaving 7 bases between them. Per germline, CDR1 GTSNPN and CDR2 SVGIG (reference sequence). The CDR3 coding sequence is TGTGCCTGGAGTGTTTTTTTAAATGAGCAGTTCTTC. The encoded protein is CAWSVFLNEQFF.

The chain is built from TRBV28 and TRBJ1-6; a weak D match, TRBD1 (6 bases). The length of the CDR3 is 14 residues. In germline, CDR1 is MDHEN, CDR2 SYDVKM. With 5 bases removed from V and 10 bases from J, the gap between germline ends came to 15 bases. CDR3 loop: CASSPTGYQSPLHF. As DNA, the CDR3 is TGTGCCAGCAGTCCCACAGGGTATCAATCACCCCTCCACTTT.

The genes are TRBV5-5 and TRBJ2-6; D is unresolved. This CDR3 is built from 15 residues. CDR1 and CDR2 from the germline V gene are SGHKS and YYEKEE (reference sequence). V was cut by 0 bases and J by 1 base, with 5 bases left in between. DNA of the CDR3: TGTGCCAGCAGCTTGGCGGTTTCTGGGGCCAACGTCCTGACTTTC. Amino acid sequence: CASSLAVSGANVLTF.

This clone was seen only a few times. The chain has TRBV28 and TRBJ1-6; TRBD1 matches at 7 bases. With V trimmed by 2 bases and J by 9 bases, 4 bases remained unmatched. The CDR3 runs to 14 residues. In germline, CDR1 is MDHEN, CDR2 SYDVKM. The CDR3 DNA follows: TGTGCCAGCAGTTTAAGGGGGCAGACTTCACCCCTCCACTTT. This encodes CASSLRGQTSPLHF.

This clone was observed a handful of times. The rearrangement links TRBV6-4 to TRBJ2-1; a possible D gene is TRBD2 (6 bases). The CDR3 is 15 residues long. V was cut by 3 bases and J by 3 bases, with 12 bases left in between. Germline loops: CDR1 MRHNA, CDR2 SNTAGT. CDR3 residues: CASSDGGMSYNEQFF. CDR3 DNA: TGTGCCAGCAGTGATGGGGGGATGAGCTACAATGAGCAGTTCTTC.

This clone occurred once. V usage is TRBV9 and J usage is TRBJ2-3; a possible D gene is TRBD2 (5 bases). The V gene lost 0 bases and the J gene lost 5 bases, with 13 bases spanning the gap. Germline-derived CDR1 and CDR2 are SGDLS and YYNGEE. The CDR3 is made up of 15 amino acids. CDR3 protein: CASSVGGYGGDTQYF. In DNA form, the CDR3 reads TGTGCCAGCAGCGTAGGAGGGTACGGAGGAGATACGCAGTATTTT.

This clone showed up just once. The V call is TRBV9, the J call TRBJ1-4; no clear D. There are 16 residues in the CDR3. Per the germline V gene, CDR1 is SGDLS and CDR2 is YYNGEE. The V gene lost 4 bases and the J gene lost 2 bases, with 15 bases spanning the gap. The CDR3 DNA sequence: TGTGCCAGCAGCCCAAAGGGCGGGGTCACTAATGAAAAACTGTTTTTT. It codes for CASSPKGGVTNEKLFF.

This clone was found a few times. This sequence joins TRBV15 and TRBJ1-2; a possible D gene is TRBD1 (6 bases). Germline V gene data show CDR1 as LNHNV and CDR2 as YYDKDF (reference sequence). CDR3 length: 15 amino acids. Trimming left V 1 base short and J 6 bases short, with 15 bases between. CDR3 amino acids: CATSRGREGGNGYTF. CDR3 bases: TGTGCCACCAGCAGAGGGAGAGAGGGGGGGAATGGCTACACCTTC. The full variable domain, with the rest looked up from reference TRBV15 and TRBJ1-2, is DAMVIQNPRYQVTQFGKPVTLSCSQTLNHNVMYWYQQKSSQAPKLLFHYYDKDFNNEADTPDNFQSRRPNTSFCFLDIRSPGLGDTAMYLCATSRGREGGNGYTFGSGTRLTVV.